This T cell receptor beta chain is from a study of cytomegalovirus exposure and HLA in healthy donors. Study-wide results and caveats: Altogether, 150 to 200 TCR beta chains were recorded as cytomegalovirus-associated. Several V segments, TRBV6-2 and TRBV6-3 among them, could not be told apart and were dropped. In presence/absence analyses, roughly uniform sequencing depth across donors was assumed.

There are 12 residues in the CDR3. The PCR used 60 Vbeta and 13 Jbeta primers. This table comes from immunoSEQ multiplex PCR, and its TCRdb copy is limited to in-frame clones, with some not included. The sample shows some 14,000 clones, approximately 57% of them seen only once. This clone showed up just a few times. As yet, its antigen is unknown. Healthy people donating bone marrow made up the donors. The chain employs TRBV21-1 and TRBJ1-2; the tabulated D call, TRBD1, remains unverified against the DNA. TRBV21-1 is flagged as a pseudogene. Sequencing was done on a sample of PBMCs. The origin of this receptor is a woman in her forties or fifties in good health and CMV-seropositive. The CDR3 DNA sequence: TGTGCCAGCAGCAGGGCGCCGTATGGCTACACCTTC. Translation gives CASSRAPYGYTF.